Each of the 20 T cell receptor beta chains below was sequenced from the same sample in a study of blood T cell repertoires in COVID-19. Sequenced by immunoSEQ multiplex PCR; TCRdb stores in-frame clones only, minus some. Found here are more than 55,000 clones, approximately 92% of them singletons; the top ten hold roughly 15%. Sequencing was performed on peripheral blood. The source of these receptors is a man older than 75 with acute or convalescent COVID-19.

The chain combines TRBV5-1 with TRBJ2-7, with D perhaps matching TRBD1 (6 bases). Per germline, CDR1 SGHRS and CDR2 YFSETQ. The CDR3 consists of 14 residues. Deletions cut 3 bases from V and 2 bases from J, with 12 bases between. The CDR3 bases are TGCGCCAGCAGCTCGAGGGACATGGCCTACGAGCAGTACTTC. The encoded protein is CASSSRDMAYEQYF.

This clone came up a few times. The J gene is TRBJ2-1, the V gene TRBV21-1; the table's D call, TRBD1, was not checked against the DNA. TRBV21-1 is designated a pseudogene. The CDR3 runs 14 residues. The CDR3 loop is CASSKPRDYNEQFF. The CDR3, as DNA: TGTGCCAGCAGCAAACCCAGGGACTACAATGAGCAGTTCTTC.

This rearrangement joins TRBV4-1 to TRBJ2-7; 9 bases agree with TRBD1. Per the germline V gene, CDR1 is MGHRA and CDR2 is YSYEKL. This CDR3 comprises 17 residues. Germline trimming cut 4 bases from V and 5 bases from J; bases unmatched to any gene: 15. CDR3 nucleotide sequence: TGCGCCAGCAGCCCTCTCTTTCTCCGGGACAGGGTAAACGAGCAGTACTTC. This encodes CASSPLFLRDRVNEQYF.

The gene calls are TRBV29-1 and TRBJ1-6; D possibly corresponds to TRBD1 (6 bases). Germline V gives CDR1 SQVTM, CDR2 ANQGSEA. Trimming stripped 6 bases from V and 10 bases from J, with 16 bases between. The CDR3 sequence is 13 residues long. CDR3 coding DNA: TGCAGCGTCACCGAGGGAGGGGGATCACCCCTCCACTTT. Protein product: CSVTEGGGSPLHF.

This chain joins TRBV2 and TRBJ2-5; the match to TRBD1 covers 9 bases. CDR1 is SNHLY, CDR2 FYNNEI, per germline. The CDR3 is 15 amino acids. V lost 7 bases and J lost 4; bases outside the gene matches: 10. The CDR3 loop is CASTPGATGGETQYF. CDR3 in DNA: TGTGCCAGCACCCCCGGGGCGACAGGGGGAGAGACCCAGTACTTC.

The chain joins TRBV11-2 to TRBJ2-5; tentatively, D is TRBD2 (6 bases). The CDR3 runs 13 residues. Germline CDR1 is SGHAT and CDR2 is FQNNGV. Trimming shortened V by 5 bases and J by 3 bases, and 10 bases separated the two germline ends. This CDR3 is CASSRGRKETQYF. The CDR3 DNA is TGTGCCAGCAGCCGGGGGAGAAAAGAGACCCAGTACTTC.

A remark on this clone: The sample carries other DNA sequences with the same CDR3. The chain carries TRBV5-1 and TRBJ1-1, with TRBD1 matching over 8 bases. V lost 1 base and J lost 1; bases outside the gene matches: 0. The CDR3 is 14 residues long. Germline CDR1 and CDR2: SGHRS and YFSETQ. The CDR3: CASSLTGGNTEAFF. The DNA for the CDR3 is TGCGCCAGCAGCTTGACAGGGGGGAACACTGAAGCTTTCTTT.

V usage is TRBV14 and J usage is TRBJ2-2; D is undetermined. The CDR3 spans 14 residues. V lost 1 base to trimming and J lost 3 bases, with 6 bases between them. Looked up from germline, CDR1 is SGHDN and CDR2 is FVKESK. CDR3 coding DNA: TGTGCCAGCAGCCAAGTCCGAGACACCGGGGAGCTGTTTTTT. Translating gives CASSQVRDTGELFF. Looking up the rest from reference TRBV14 and TRBJ2-2 gives the full variable domain: EAGVTQFPSHSVIEKGQTVTLRCDPISGHDNLYWYRRVMGKEIKFLLHFVKESKQDESGMPNNRFLAERTGGTYSTLKVQPAELEDSGVYFCASSQVRDTGELFFGEGSRLTVL.

The rearrangement joins TRBV4-1 to TRBJ2-1, with D possibly TRBD2 on 6 matching bases. Trimming cost V 1 base and J 7 bases, with 11 bases left between them. The CDR3 length is 14 residues. CDR1 MGHRA and CDR2 YSYEKL come from the germline V gene. The CDR3 nucleotides are TGCGCCAGCAGCCAAGTGCGGGGACGGAATGAGCAGTTCTTC. Its protein product is CASSQVRGRNEQFF.

V and J are TRBV5-6 and TRBJ1-1, with a possible D match to TRBD1 (6 bases). Germline V gene data show CDR1 as SGHDT and CDR2 as YYEEEE. V lost 6 bases and J 3 bases, leaving 18 bases between the germline ends. CDR3 length: 15 amino acids. The CDR3 loop reads CASTLGGAIDTEAFF. CDR3 bases: TGTGCCAGCACCCTAGGGGGGGCGATCGACACTGAAGCTTTCTTT.

This clone appeared once. The CDR3 reads CASSSTGVNTGELFF. CDR3 coding DNA: TGCGCCAGCAGCTCGACAGGTGTTAACACCGGGGAGCTGTTTTTT. The chain combines TRBV5-1 with TRBJ2-2; D perhaps matches TRBD1 (6 bases). Per germline, CDR1 SGHRS and CDR2 YFSETQ. Trimming cost V 3 bases and J 2 bases, with 11 bases left between them. This CDR3 comprises 15 residues.

V usage is TRBV19 and J usage is TRBJ2-7, with a tentative D call TRBD2 (5 bases). Trimming cost V 5 bases and J 2 bases, with 13 bases left between them. There are 14 residues in the CDR3. From germline, CDR1 is LNHDA and CDR2 SQIVND (reference sequence). The CDR3 spells CASSGIRGTYEQYF. The CDR3 coding sequence is TGTGCCAGTAGTGGTATTCGGGGTACCTACGAGCAGTACTTC.

The chain carries TRBV5-1 and TRBJ2-7, with 12 positions matching TRBD1. V lost 4 bases to trimming and J lost 6 bases; unmatched junction nucleotides: 5. CDR1 is SGHRS and CDR2 is YFSETQ in the germline V gene. The CDR3 runs to 14 residues. The CDR3 DNA is TGCGCCAGCAGCCCCGGGACAGGGGGCGGCGAGCAGTACTTC. This sequence encodes CASSPGTGGGEQYF.

This rearrangement joins TRBV19 to TRBJ2-2, with a weak D call TRBD2 (6 bases). Trimming took 0 bases from V and 4 from J, leaving 15 bases between them. Per germline, CDR1 LNHDA and CDR2 SQIVND (reference sequence). CDR3 size: 17 residues. Written as DNA, the CDR3 is TGTGCCAGTAGTATAGACCTCGTGGGGCGGGGCACCGGGGAGCTGTTTTTT. It specifies CASSIDLVGRGTGELFF.

The chain has TRBV19 and TRBJ1-1; TRBD1 is a possible D gene (6 bases). Germline CDR1 LNHDA, CDR2 SQIVND (reference sequence). The V end lost 7 bases, the J end lost 1 base, and 16 bases lay between the germline ends. The CDR3 consists of 15 residues. This chain's CDR3 is CASMKQGNRNTEAFF. The CDR3 nucleotides read TGTGCCAGTATGAAACAGGGCAATCGGAACACTGAAGCTTTCTTT. The whole variable domain, remainder taken from reference TRBV19 and TRBJ1-1, is DGGITQSPKYLFRKEGQNVTLSCEQNLNHDAMYWYRQDPGQGLRLIYYSQIVNDFQKGDIAEGYSVSREKKESFPLTVTSAQKNPTAFYLCASMKQGNRNTEAFFGQGTRLTVV.

V is TRBV7-2 and J is TRBJ1-2; possibly TRBD1 for D (6 bases). The CDR3 is made up of 15 amino acids. V lost 5 bases, J lost 7 bases, and 20 bases lay in between. Germline V gives CDR1 SGHTA, CDR2 FQGNSA. CDR3 protein: CASSPIQGANSGYTF. The CDR3 DNA reads as TGTGCCAGCAGCCCGATACAGGGAGCTAACAGTGGCTACACCTTC.

This rearrangement joins TRBV3-1 (or the pseudogene TRBV3-2) to TRBJ1-5, with 11 bases that match TRBD1. CDR1 is LGHDT, CDR2 YNNKEL, per germline (reference sequence). CDR3 size: 17 residues. J was trimmed by 2 bases and V by 1 base; bases with no gene match: 4. The CDR3 spells CASSQGTGGLGNQPQHF. The CDR3 DNA follows: TGTGCCAGCAGCCAAGGGACAGGGGGCTTGGGCAATCAGCCCCAGCATTTT.

V is TRBV25-1 and J is TRBJ1-4, with D possibly being TRBD1 (6 bases). Between the trimmed V and J ends, which lost 3 bases and 6 bases, there was a span of 17 bases. The CDR3 loop spans 16 amino acids. In germline, CDR1 is MGHDK, CDR2 SYGVNS. The CDR3, as DNA: TGTGCCAGCAGTGACCGCCAGGGGCCCGGTTATGAAAAACTGTTTTTT. Its protein product is CASSDRQGPGYEKLFF. Together with reference TRBV25-1 and TRBJ1-4, the CDR3 gives the full variable domain: EADIYQTPRYLVIGTGKKITLECSQTMGHDKMYWYQQDPGMELHLIHYSYGVNSTEKGDLSSESTVSRIRTEHFPLTLESARPSHTSQYLCASSDRQGPGYEKLFFGSGTQLSVL.

The chain recombines TRBV6-1 with TRBJ2-5, with D hard to call. Germline loops: CDR1 MNHNS, CDR2 SASEGT. The V end lost 2 bases, the J end lost 4 bases, and 5 bases lay between the germline ends. CDR3 length: 12 amino acids. The DNA for the CDR3 is TGTGCCAGCAGTGAAAGAGGAGAGACCCAGTACTTC. Translating it yields CASSERGETQYF.

The sample holds a few counts of this clone. The rearrangement links TRBV7-6 to TRBJ1-4; TRBD1 matches at 8 bases. This CDR3 has 14 amino acids. The germline V gene encodes CDR1 SGHVS and CDR2 FNYEAQ. J gave up 5 bases and V 1 base, and 0 bases lay outside the gene matches. The CDR3 reads CASSLGTGNEKLFF. The DNA of the CDR3 is TGTGCCAGCAGCTTAGGGACAGGGAATGAAAAACTGTTTTTT.